This T cell receptor (beta chain) was documented in a study of blood T cell repertoires in COVID-19 (dated by TCRdb to the early 2020s). Study-level background: Samples covering the acute and convalescent phases of COVID-19 were provided by collaborators in the United States, Italy and Spain. The prospective study material was composed of cDNA or gDNA derived from T cells, B-cell-depleted T cells, or PBMCs. The repertoires were released in a freely available public database intended as a resource for research on the immune response to SARS-CoV-2. The samples were drawn from two sources: the first 160 participants of the ongoing ImmuneRACE study, and approximately 1,300 subjects contributed by 6 global collaborators. Sample metadata almost always included a de-identified subject ID, COVID-19 status, age in years and sex. Deeply sampled blood TCRbeta repertoires from subjects exposed to, actively infected with, or recovered from COVID-19 were included in the dataset. Where HLA class I and class II types were available, the types were taken from metadata supplied by the sample provider, not from assay-based typing.

Including the terminal cysteine and phenylalanine, the CDR3 comprises 13 residues. Only the CDR3 DNA stays, 39 bases, in frame from base 1. The junction carries 11 bases between V and J, which are trimmed by 3 bases and 8 bases respectively. CDR1 and CDR2 (GTSNPN, SVGIG) derive from the germline V gene (reference sequence). Points the paper makes about the study in general: The amount of clinical and demographic metadata varied by source and participant and was provided uncurated.

This clone was detected only once. Its antigen remains unidentified. Per-base quality was not reported, and no clone a single base away is much larger than it. TCRbeta CDR3 regions were amplified from genomic DNA using the immunoSEQ Assay, a bias-controlled multiplex PCR. On the authors' methods: The number of nucleated cells in each sample was estimated by amplification of reference gene primers within the assay. Sequence reads were collapsed and filtered to measure the absolute abundance of every unique TCRbeta CDR3 rearrangement. For each sample, productive Simpson clonality was calculated as the square root of Simpson's diversity index over productive rearrangements. Held by TCRdb, this immuneACCESS table contains in-frame sequences only and omits some clones. Under half of the omission traces to an unresolved V gene where checked; the cause of the rest is unknown. Clone size and the V and J calls come from that table; the DNA yielded D and trimming. This sample holds under 200,000 clones; around 85% were observed only once. The ten biggest clones cover around 10% of the sample.

The collaborating institutions used their own protocols to collect whole blood in K2EDTA tubes. For TCRbeta analysis, collaborators shipped samples as frozen whole blood, isolated PBMCs, or DNA extracted from either of those sample types. This TCR came from a woman aged 80 or over with acute or convalescent COVID-19. The chain joins TRBV30 to TRBJ1-6; the D gene lacks a confident call. Source material: peripheral blood. The DNA sequence follows: TGTGCCTGGAGCCTAAAAACGGATTCACCCCTCCACTTT. Its protein is CAWSLKTDSPLHF.